This TCR beta chain came from a study of blood T cells in healthy people across ages. V lost 2 bases and J lost 3; bases outside the gene matches: 9. The CDR3 has 15 amino acids. Germline V gene sequence: CDR1 SQVTM, CDR2 ANQGSEA. The second PCR ran about 6 to 11 cycles with a sample-barcoded 5' primer and J-beta primers. TCRdb used MiXCR to reprocess the 5' RACE reads, holding one entry per CDR3 protein. The repertoire includes 600,000 or so distinct CDR3 sequences, around 48% of them detected once, and 20% to 25% sits in the top ten. The sequenced sample consisted of blood. The source is a man of 80 years or more in good health. J is TRBJ1-1 and V is TRBV29-1; 7 nucleotides match TRBD1. Here the CDR3 DNA reads TGCAGCGTTGAATCTCCAGGGGGTGCTTACACTGAAGCTTTCTTT. This encodes CSVESPGGAYTEAFF.